A single sample is the source of the 18 T cell receptor beta chains below, sequenced in a study of blood T cell repertoires in COVID-19. The data were produced by immunoSEQ multiplex PCR, yet TCRdb's version contains in-frame clones alone and is incomplete. The sample includes fewer than 250,000 clones, just under 90% of them seen just once. Sequencing was carried out using PBMCs or T cells enriched from blood (not recorded which). These receptors all come from a man between 50 and 59 years old who had been exposed to COVID-19.

The rearrangement joins TRBV7-6 to TRBJ1-3; D gene unclear. V was clipped by 5 bases and J by 4 bases, with 15 bases between them. Germline CDR1 SGHVS, CDR2 FNYEAQ. The CDR3 extends over 15 amino acids. The CDR3 protein is CASSPPPGFGNTIYF. The CDR3, as DNA: TGTGCCAGCAGCCCCCCTCCGGGTTTCGGAAACACCATATATTTT.

J is TRBJ2-1 and V is TRBV14; possibly TRBD2 for D (5 bases). V shed 5 bases and J shed 2 bases, with 13 bases lying between them. CDR1 and CDR2 (germline): SGHDN, FVKESK. This CDR3 contains 15 residues. The CDR3 nucleotides read TGTGCCAGCAGCACCCGACGGGGAGCCTACAATGAGCAGTTCTTC. Its protein product is CASSTRRGAYNEQFF.

The gene calls are TRBV28 and TRBJ1-2; 7 bases are a match to TRBD1. Germline V gene lookup returns CDR1 MDHEN and CDR2 SYDVKM. The CDR3 is 13 amino acids. Trimming took 6 bases from V and 8 from J; bases not matched to a gene: 9. The CDR3 spells CASRLGTVGGYTF. CDR3 bases: TGTGCCAGCAGGCTAGGGACAGTTGGGGGCTACACCTTC.

The CDR3 region has the DNA TGCGCCAGCAGTCACCTCCCTCCGGGTACGAACACCGGGGAGCTGTTTTTT. Encoded protein: CASSHLPPGTNTGELFF. The chain is built from TRBV5-1 and TRBJ2-2; no firm D call. The CDR3 totals 17 residues. Trimming took 5 bases from V and 0 from J, leaving 17 bases between them. Germline V gives CDR1 SGHRS, CDR2 YFSETQ.

A single count supports this clone. The chain carries TRBV18 and TRBJ1-1, with 8 bases fitting TRBD1. This CDR3 has 13 residues. V lost 6 bases to trimming and J lost 3 bases; unmatched junction nucleotides: 3. The germline V gene encodes CDR1 KGHSH and CDR2 LQKENI. CDR3 region: CASSQGADTEAFF. CDR3 DNA sequence: TGTGCCAGCTCTCAGGGGGCAGACACTGAAGCTTTCTTT.

This chain joins TRBV16 and TRBJ2-2; tentatively, D is TRBD2 (5 bases). Trimming stripped 2 bases from V and 0 bases from J, with 7 bases between. CDR1 and CDR2 from the germline V gene are KGHSY and FQNENV. This CDR3 is 15 amino acids long. The CDR3 loop reads CASSQVGTNTGELFF. CDR3 DNA sequence: TGTGCCAGCAGCCAAGTCGGGACGAACACCGGGGAGCTGTTTTTT. The complete variable domain, with remaining parts taken from reference TRBV16 and TRBJ2-2, reads GEEVAQTPKHLVRGEGQKAKLYCAPIKGHSYVFWYQQVLKNEFKFLISFQNENVFDETGMPKERFSAKCLPNSPCSLEIQATKLEDSAVYFCASSQVGTNTGELFFGEGSRLTVL.

This chain joins TRBV29-1 and TRBJ2-1; D is unresolved. The CDR3 length is 12 residues. Germline V gene sequence: CDR1 SQVTM, CDR2 ANQGSEA. V shed 4 bases and J shed 1 base, with 5 bases lying between them. Written as DNA, the CDR3 is TGCAGCGTTGCGCTATCCTACAATGAGCAGTTCTTC. This translates into CSVALSYNEQFF.

The V call is TRBV28, the J call TRBJ1-6, with D unclear. This CDR3 region has 16 residues. V lost 3 bases, J lost 2 bases, and 11 bases lay in between. CDR1 MDHEN and CDR2 SYDVKM come from the germline V gene. The DNA of the CDR3 is TGTGCCAGCAGTTTGTCTAGAGACCCCTATAATTCACCCCTCCACTTT. Its protein product is CASSLSRDPYNSPLHF.

The V and J genes are TRBV6-6 and TRBJ2-7, with 7 bases lining up with TRBD1. This CDR3 region has 14 residues. V lost 2 bases to trimming and J lost 4 bases; unmatched junction nucleotides: 5. Per germline, CDR1 MNHNY and CDR2 SVGAGI (reference sequence). CDR3 residues: CASSYGSRGYEQYV. In DNA, the CDR3 is TGTGCCAGCAGTTACGGATCCAGGGGGTACGAGCAGTACGTC.

The J gene is TRBJ2-1, the V gene TRBV4-1; D possibly corresponds to TRBD2 (5 bases). Germline V CDR1 and CDR2: MGHRA, YSYEKL. V was clipped by 3 bases and J by 4 bases, with 19 bases between them. This CDR3 comprises 17 residues. The chain's CDR3 is CASSHGRVGSRYNEQFF. In DNA form, the CDR3 reads TGCGCCAGCAGCCACGGGCGGGTTGGTAGCCGATACAATGAGCAGTTCTTC.

Note on this clone: The junction departs from the called germline gene at one end, perhaps through a read error. The chain carries TRBV5-5 and TRBJ1-5; 9 nucleotides match TRBD1. Germline V gives CDR1 SGHKS, CDR2 YYEKEE (reference sequence). CDR3 length: 14 amino acids. This chain's CDR3 is CASSEGTGNLPQHF. The CDR3 nucleotides read TGTGCCAGCAGCGAGGGGACAGGGAATCTGCCCCAGCATTTT.

The rearrangement links TRBV10-3 to TRBJ2-7; 8 bases match TRBD1. There are 13 residues in the CDR3. Germline V lookup: CDR1 ENHRY, CDR2 SYGVKD. J lost 2 bases, V lost 10 bases, and 7 bases had no gene match. Written as DNA, the CDR3 is TGTGCCACGCTGGACAGGGCCGCCTACGAGCAGTACTTC. It is translated as CATLDRAAYEQYF.

This chain uses TRBV5-1 with TRBJ2-1; 13 nucleotides line up with TRBD2. The CDR3 loop spans 16 amino acids. The V gene's germline CDR1 is SGHRS and CDR2 YFSETQ. Trimming took 0 bases from V and 7 from J; bases not matched to a gene: 4. In DNA, the CDR3 is TGCGCCAGCAGCTTGGCCGGGACTAGCGGGATAAATGAGCAGTTCTTC. Translating gives CASSLAGTSGINEQFF.

V gene TRBV13 combines with J gene TRBJ1-2; 12 bases line up with TRBD1. Germline V lookup: CDR1 PRHDT, CDR2 FYEKMQ (reference sequence). The CDR3 sequence is 16 residues long. V trimming: 4 bases; J trimming: 6 bases; junction bases outside the gene matches: 9. CDR3 sequence (DNA): TGTGCCAGCAGCTACTCGATTTGGGACAGGGGGCATGGCTACACCTTC. Its protein is CASSYSIWDRGHGYTF.

This clone was seen once. The J gene is TRBJ2-3, the V gene TRBV7-9; TRBD2 aligns across 10 bases. CDR1 is SEHNR and CDR2 is FQNEAQ in the germline V gene (reference sequence). The CDR3 is 15 residues long. The V and J ends lost 2 bases and 4 bases, in that order; junction bases with no gene match: 3. CDR3 sequence: CASSLTSGVPDTQYF. The CDR3 DNA reads as TGTGCCAGCAGCTTAACTAGCGGGGTGCCAGATACGCAGTATTTT.

V is TRBV21-1 and J is TRBJ2-2; TRBD2, the table's D call, was not compared with the DNA. TRBV21-1 is a pseudogene locus. This CDR3 is built from 21 residues. The CDR3 sequence is CASSKNGDRHGTSGRVRELFF. CDR3 in DNA: TGTGCCAGCAGCAAAAACGGGGATAGACACGGGACTAGCGGGAGGGTAAGGGAGCTGTTTTTT.

CDR3 residues: CASSFQGRGLFF. The CDR3 nucleotides read TGTGCCAGCAGTTTCCAGGGTCGAGGACTGTTTTTT. The chain employs TRBV28 and TRBJ1-4; weak D call: TRBD1 (5 bases). Trimming removed 3 bases at V and 13 bases at J, with 12 bases between. Germline CDR1 MDHEN, CDR2 SYDVKM. The CDR3 consists of 12 residues. The full variable domain, completed using reference TRBV28 and TRBJ1-4, is DVKVTQSSRYLVKRTGEKVFLECVQDMDHENMFWYRQDPGLGLRLIYFSYDVKMKEKGDIPEGYSVSREKKERFSLILESASTNQTSMYLCASSFQGRGLFFGSGTQLSVL.

This chain connects TRBV11-2 to TRBJ2-1, with D possibly matching TRBD2 (5 bases). CDR1 and CDR2 (germline): SGHAT, FQNNGV. V was clipped by 2 bases and J by 13 bases, with 18 bases between them. The CDR3 contains 14 residues. The CDR3 protein is CASSLLGGQTEQFF. CDR3 DNA sequence: TGTGCCAGCAGCTTACTGGGCGGGCAAACAGAACAGTTCTTC. Supplemented by reference TRBV11-2 and TRBJ2-1, the full variable domain reads EAGVAQSPRYKIIEKRQSVAFWCNPISGHATLYWYQQILGQGPKLLIQFQNNGVVDDSQLPKDRFSAERLKGVDSTLKIQPAKLEDSAVYLCASSLLGGQTEQFFGPGTRLTVL.